This T cell receptor (beta chain) was identified during a study of graft-versus-host responses after intestinal transplantation. This CDR3 region has 15 residues. Germline V CDR1 and CDR2: SGHNT, YENEEA. Between the trimmed V and J ends, which lost 5 bases and 1 base, there was a span of 15 bases. Study-level points and caveats: Present in recipient marrow, GvH clones included some that appeared first in ileum or blood. The study associated peak circulating GvH clone levels with early post-transplant HvG declines.

Only in-frame clones appear in the TCRdb table, and some are missing; sequencing was by immunoSEQ multiplex PCR. The data hold 89,000 or so clones, with roughly 80% observed a single time. Worth noting for this clone: The target antigen is unknown.

This TCR came from a human donor who received an intestinal transplant. The sequences come from unstimulated CD4+ T cells sorted from spleen or lymph node cells, collected before intestinal transplant. The chain has TRBV11-3 and TRBJ2-7, with D tentatively TRBD2 (8 bases). CDR3 residues: CASSPGGLGSYEQYF. The CDR3 nucleotides are TGTGCCAGCAGCCCAGGGGGACTAGGATCCTACGAGCAGTACTTC.